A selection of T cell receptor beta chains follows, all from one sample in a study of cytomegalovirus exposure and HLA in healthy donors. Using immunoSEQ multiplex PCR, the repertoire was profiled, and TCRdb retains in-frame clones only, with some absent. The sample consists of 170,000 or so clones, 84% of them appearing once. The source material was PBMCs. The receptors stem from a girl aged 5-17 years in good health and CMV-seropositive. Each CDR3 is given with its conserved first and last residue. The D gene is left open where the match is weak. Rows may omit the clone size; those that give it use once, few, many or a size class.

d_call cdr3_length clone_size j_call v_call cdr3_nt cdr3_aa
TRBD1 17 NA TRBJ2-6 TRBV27 TGTGCCAGCAGTCAAAAACGGGACAGGGCTGGGGCCAACGTCCTGACTTTC CASSQKRDRAGANVLTF
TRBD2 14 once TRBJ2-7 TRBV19 TGTGCCAGTGACCCGGGAGGACGGTCGGGCGAGCAGTACTTC CASDPGGRSGEQYF
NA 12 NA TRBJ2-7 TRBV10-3 TGTGCCATCAGTGAGGTTAGATCCGAGCAGTACTTC CAISEVRSEQYF
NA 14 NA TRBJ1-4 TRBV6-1 TGTGCCAGCAGTCCGGGGGAGGGAAGCGAAAAACTGTTTTTT CASSPGEGSEKLFF
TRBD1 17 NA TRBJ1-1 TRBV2 TGTGCCAGCAGTGTTATCCGGGACAGGGTGCAGAAAGAGGAAGCTTTCTTT CASSVIRDRVQKEEAFF
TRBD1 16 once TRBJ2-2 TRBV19 TGTGCCAGTACCCGAGCCGGGACAGGAGGGACCGGGGAGCTGTTTTTT CASTRAGTGGTGELFF
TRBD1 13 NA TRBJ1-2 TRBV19 TGTGCCAGTAGTATACAGGGGGACTATGGCTACACCTTC CASSIQGDYGYTF
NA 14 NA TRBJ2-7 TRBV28 TGTGCCAGCAGTTTAGTCGGACAGATCTACGAGCAGTACTTC CASSLVGQIYEQYF
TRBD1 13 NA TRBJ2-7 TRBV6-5 TGTGCCAGCAGCTTACAGGGGGCTTACGAGCAGTACTTC CASSLQGAYEQYF
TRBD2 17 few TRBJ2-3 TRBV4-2 TGTGCCAGCAGCCAAGAGGGGGGGACTAGCGGGGCAGATACGCAGTATTTT CASSQEGGTSGADTQYF
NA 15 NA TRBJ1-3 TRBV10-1 TGCGCCAGCAGTGGAGGGTCCCGAACTGGAAACACCATATATTTT CASSGGSRTGNTIYF
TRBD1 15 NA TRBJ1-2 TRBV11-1 TGTGCCAGCAGCTCTACGGACAGGGAAGGCTATGGCTACACCTTC CASSSTDREGYGYTF
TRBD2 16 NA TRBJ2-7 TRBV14 TGTGCCAGCAGCCAAGATCAGCGGGGGGGACCCTACGAGCAGTACTTC CASSQDQRGGPYEQYF
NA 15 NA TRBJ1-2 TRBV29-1 TGCAGCGTTGATGACCGGGACACTATTAACTATGGCTACACCTTC CSVDDRDTINYGYTF
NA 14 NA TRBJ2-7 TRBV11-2 TGTGCCAGCAGCTTAGATCTGGGCGTCTACGAGCAGTACTTC CASSLDLGVYEQYF
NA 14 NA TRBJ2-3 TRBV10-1 TGCGCCAGCAGTGAGTCACAGGGGAGGAATACGCAGTATTTT CASSESQGRNTQYF
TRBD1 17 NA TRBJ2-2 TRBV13 TGTGCCAGCAGCATCAAAGACAGGGCGAAGAACACCGGGGAGCTGTTTTTT CASSIKDRAKNTGELFF
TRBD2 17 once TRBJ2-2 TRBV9 TGTGCCAGCAGCGTAGGGGCGGGGGGGCCCGTCACCGGGGAGCTGTTTTTT CASSVGAGGPVTGELFF
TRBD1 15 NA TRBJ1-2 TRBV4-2 TGTGCCAGCAGTCCGGGGACAGGGCCCTCCTATGGCTACACCTTC CASSPGTGPSYGYTF
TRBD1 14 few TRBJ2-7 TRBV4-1 TGCGCCAGCAGCCAAACACAGGGGATAAACGAGCAGTACTTC CASSQTQGINEQYF
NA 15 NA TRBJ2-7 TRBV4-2 TGTGCCAGCAGCCAAGACCGGAATAGGGGACTCGAGCAGTACTTC CASSQDRNRGLEQYF
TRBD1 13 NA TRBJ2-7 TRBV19 TGTGCCAGTAGTGCGGGACAGGGGTACGAGCAGTACTTC CASSAGQGYEQYF
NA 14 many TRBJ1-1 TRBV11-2 TGTGCCAGCAGCCGATCCGGGGGTGGGGCTGAAGCTTTCTTT CASSRSGGGAEAFF
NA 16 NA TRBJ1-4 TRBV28 TGTGCCAGCAGTTCCAACAGTTGGGGGGAAAATGAAAAACTGTTTTTT CASSSNSWGENEKLFF
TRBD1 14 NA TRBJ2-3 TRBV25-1 TGTGCCAGCTCTGACAGGGGCCGCACAGATACGCAGTATTTT CASSDRGRTDTQYF
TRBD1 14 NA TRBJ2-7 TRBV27 TGTGCCAGCAGTTTCGACAGGGGGGACCACGAGCAGTACTTC CASSFDRGDHEQYF
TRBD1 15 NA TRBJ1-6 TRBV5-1 TGCGCCAGCAGCTTAGGGACAGGGCGAAATTCACCCCTCCACTTT CASSLGTGRNSPLHF
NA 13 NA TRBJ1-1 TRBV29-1 TGCAGCGTGCCGACAGGACTGAACACTGAAGCTTTCTTT CSVPTGLNTEAFF
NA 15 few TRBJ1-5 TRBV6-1 TGTGCCAGCAGTGAAGACAGATATAGCAATCAGCCCCAGCATTTT CASSEDRYSNQPQHF
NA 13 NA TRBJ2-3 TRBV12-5 TGTGCTAGTGGTTTGGGGGGCTCAGATACGCAGTATTTT CASGLGGSDTQYF
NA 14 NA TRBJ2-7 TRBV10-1 TGCGCCATCCAAAGACAGCCCCGGATGTCCGAGCAGTACTTC CAIQRQPRMSEQYF
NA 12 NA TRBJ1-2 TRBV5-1 TGCGCCAGCAGGCAGTCCCACTATGGCTACACCTTC CASRQSHYGYTF
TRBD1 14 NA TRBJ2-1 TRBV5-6 TGTGCCAGCAGCTTGGCCGGGACAGATAATGAGCAGTTCTTC CASSLAGTDNEQFF
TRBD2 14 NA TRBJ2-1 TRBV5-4 TGTGCCAGCGGACGGGGGGGGGCCGACAATGAGCAGTTCTTC CASGRGGADNEQFF
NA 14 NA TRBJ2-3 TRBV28 TGTGCCAGCAGTGGCGGACTATCCGCAGATACGCAGTATTTT CASSGGLSADTQYF
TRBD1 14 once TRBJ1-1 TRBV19 TGTGCCAGTACCCCCGGACAGGTGAACACTGAAGCTTTCTTT CASTPGQVNTEAFF
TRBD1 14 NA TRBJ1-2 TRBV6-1 TGTGCCAGCAGGCCAACAGGGGGCGGCTATGGCTACACCTTC CASRPTGGGYGYTF
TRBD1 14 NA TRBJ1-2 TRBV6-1 TGTGCCAGCAGTGGCCGGGACAGGGCCTATGGCTACACCTTC CASSGRDRAYGYTF
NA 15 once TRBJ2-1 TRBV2 TGTGCCAGCACCTCGTCGGACAGCAATTACAATGAGCAGTTCTTC CASTSSDSNYNEQFF
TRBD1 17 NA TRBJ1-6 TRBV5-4 TGTGCCAGCAGCTTGGACAGGGGGCGAACCTATAATTCACCCCTCCACTTT CASSLDRGRTYNSPLHF
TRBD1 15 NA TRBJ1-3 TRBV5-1 TGCGCCAGCAGCTTGGGAACAGGGGCTGGAAACACCATATATTTT CASSLGTGAGNTIYF
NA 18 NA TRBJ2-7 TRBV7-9 TGTGCCAGCAGCGACCCCGAAATTATCGAGGGCTGGGTTCGCGAGCAGTACTTC CASSDPEIIEGWVREQYF
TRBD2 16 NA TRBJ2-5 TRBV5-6 TGTGCCAGCAGCAGCTCGACTAGCGGGGGGGCAGAGACCCAGTACTTC CASSSSTSGGAETQYF
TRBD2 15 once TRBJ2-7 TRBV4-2 TGTGCCAGCAGCCAAGATAGCGGGGGGGCCTACGAGCAGTACTTC CASSQDSGGAYEQYF